This entry lists 23 T cell receptor beta chains sequenced from one sample in a study of blood T cell repertoires in COVID-19. The assay was immunoSEQ multiplex PCR, and TCRdb's table has in-frame clones only and misses some. The table lists about 300,000 clones, just under 90% of them singletons. Input material: peripheral blood. These receptors originate from a woman aged 25-40 years with COVID-19, enrolled during active disease.

The rearrangement links TRBV7-9 to TRBJ2-1, with D perhaps matching TRBD2 (5 bases). Trimming left V 2 bases short and J 9 bases short, with 11 bases between. Looked up from germline, CDR1 is SEHNR and CDR2 is FQNEAQ (reference sequence). The CDR3 is made up of 13 amino acids. The CDR3 nucleotides read TGTGCCAGCAGCTTACCGGGGTGGAGTGAGCAGTTCTTC. Protein: CASSLPGWSEQFF. Combining the CDR3 with reference TRBV7-9 and TRBJ2-1 gives the whole variable domain DTGVSQNPRHKITKRGQNVTFRCDPISEHNRLYWYRQTLGQGPEFLTYFQNEAQLEKSRLLSDRFSAERPKGSFSTLEIQRTEQGDSAMYLCASSLPGWSEQFFGPGTRLTVL.

V is TRBV11-2 and J is TRBJ2-3, with 11 nucleotides matching TRBD1. In germline, CDR1 is SGHAT, CDR2 FQNNGV. V lost 5 bases to trimming and J lost 6 bases; unmatched junction nucleotides: 10. The CDR3 sequence is 16 residues long. Written as DNA, the CDR3 is TGTGCCAGCAGCCCGTGGACAGGGGGCGGCGGGGATACGCAGTATTTT. Translation: CASSPWTGGGGDTQYF. The full variable domain, completed using reference TRBV11-2 and TRBJ2-3, is EAGVAQSPRYKIIEKRQSVAFWCNPISGHATLYWYQQILGQGPKLLIQFQNNGVVDDSQLPKDRFSAERLKGVDSTLKIQPAKLEDSAVYLCASSPWTGGGGDTQYFGPGTRLTVL.

A word on this clone: At one end, the junction sequence differs from germline, possibly due to a read error. In DNA form, the CDR3 reads TGTGCTAGCAGCTTGACAGGGTACGATGAGCAGTTCTTC. Translation: CASSLTGYDEQFF. The rearrangement uses TRBV7-7 and TRBJ2-1, with TRBD1 identical over 7 bases. The germline V gene has CDR1 SSHAT and CDR2 FNYEAQ (reference sequence). CDR3 size: 13 residues. The full variable domain, its missing parts supplied by reference TRBV7-7 and TRBJ2-1, is GAGVSQSPRYKVTKRGQDVTLRCDPISSHATLYWYQQALGQGPEFLTYFNYEAQPDKSGLPSDRFSAERPEGSISTLTIQRTEQRDSAMYRCASSLTGYDEQFFGPGTRLTVL.

In its sample, this clone was seen once. J is TRBJ1-1 and V is TRBV6-5; 7 nucleotides align to TRBD1. This CDR3 has 13 residues. After removal of 4 bases from V and 12 bases from J, the junction contained 11 bases not matched to a gene. Germline V gene data show CDR1 as MNHEY and CDR2 as SVGAGI. CDR3 sequence: CASSSTGLVRSFF. Written as DNA, the CDR3 is TGTGCCAGCAGTTCGACAGGGTTGGTGAGATCTTTCTTT.

The sample holds one count of this clone. The genes are TRBV5-1 and TRBJ2-2; 8 bases line up with TRBD2. Germline V gene lookup returns CDR1 SGHRS and CDR2 YFSETQ. V lost 8 bases, J lost 2 bases, and 5 bases stayed unmatched. The CDR3 has 14 amino acids. CDR3 amino acids: CARTGGLNTGELFF. CDR3 coding DNA: TGCGCCAGAACGGGGGGGCTCAACACCGGGGAGCTGTTTTTT.

The chain joins TRBV11-2 to TRBJ1-4; no clear D. The CDR3 is 16 residues long. The germline gives CDR1 SGHAT, CDR2 FQNNGV. V was cut by 4 bases and J by 0 bases, with 12 bases left in between. The CDR3 DNA sequence: TGTGCCAGCAGCTCGCTCCACGGGACAACTAATGAAAAACTGTTTTTT. Translation: CASSSLHGTTNEKLFF.

This chain joins TRBV5-1 and TRBJ1-2; TRBD1 matches 7 bases. Per the germline V gene, CDR1 is SGHRS and CDR2 is YFSETQ. The CDR3 spans 15 residues. V trimming: 0 bases; J trimming: 1 base; junction bases outside the gene matches: 3. The CDR3 is CASSLVRDSNYGYTF. In DNA form, the CDR3 reads TGCGCCAGCAGCTTGGTGCGGGACAGTAACTATGGCTACACCTTC.

This rearrangement joins TRBV7-2 to TRBJ1-2; D call uncertain. Germline assignment: CDR1 SGHTA and CDR2 FQGNSA. The V gene lost 4 bases and the J gene lost 8 bases, with 17 bases spanning the gap. This CDR3 is built from 14 residues. CDR3 nucleotide sequence: TGTGCCAGCAGCTCCCTCCCGGGGTCAGAAGGCTACACCTTC. This gives the protein CASSSLPGSEGYTF.

The chain links TRBV18 to TRBJ1-2; 10 bases map to TRBD1. This CDR3 comprises 15 residues. V lost 5 bases and J lost 4; bases outside the gene matches: 7. Looked up from germline, CDR1 is KGHSH and CDR2 is LQKENI. CDR3 DNA: TGTGCCAGCTCAGAGGGACAGGGGCCGATCTATGGCTACACCTTC. Protein product: CASSEGQGPIYGYTF.

The chain employs TRBV2 and TRBJ1-2; 8 nucleotides align to TRBD1. Per germline, CDR1 SNHLY and CDR2 FYNNEI. Trimming took 8 bases from V and 4 from J; bases not matched to a gene: 12. CDR3 length equals 15 residues. For the CDR3, the DNA is TGTGCCAGCGGATCAGGGGGCTCCGGGGGCTATGGCTACACCTTC. Translating gives CASGSGGSGGYGYTF.

This clone was recorded once. V is TRBV18 and J is TRBJ1-1; 8 positions match TRBD1. The CDR3 is made up of 14 amino acids. From germline, CDR1 is KGHSH and CDR2 LQKENI. The V segment lost 2 bases and the J segment 6 bases; nucleotides outside the gene matches: 5. The CDR3 DNA reads as TGTGCCAGCTCACCAGGACAGGGACTGGCTGAAGCTTTCTTT. Encoded protein: CASSPGQGLAEAFF.

The chain employs TRBV24-1 and TRBJ2-1; weak D call: TRBD1 (5 bases). The V gene's germline CDR1 is KGHDR and CDR2 SFDVKD. This CDR3 comprises 12 residues. V lost 6 bases and J 7 bases, leaving 9 bases between the germline ends. The CDR3 DNA follows: TGTGCCACCAGTAGTCAGGGTAATGAGCAGTTCTTC. Translating gives CATSSQGNEQFF.

The gene calls are TRBV18 and TRBJ1-5; unclear D gene. Per germline, CDR1 KGHSH and CDR2 LQKENI. Trimming took off 6 bases at V and 2 bases at J, with 14 bases between the two ends. The CDR3 contains 15 residues. DNA for the CDR3: TGTGCCAGCTCGCAATCGATAGCAGGCAATCAGCCCCAGCATTTT. Its protein is CASSQSIAGNQPQHF.

CDR3 amino acids: CASGQGADQPQHF. CDR3 bases: TGTGCCAGCGGACAGGGGGCAGATCAGCCCCAGCATTTT. This chain links TRBV2 with TRBJ1-5; TRBD1 aligns across 11 bases. The CDR3 is 13 amino acids. The trim removed 8 bases at V and 5 bases at J, leaving 2 bases unmatched. Germline lookup yields CDR1 SNHLY and CDR2 FYNNEI.

This clone was found a few times. The J gene is TRBJ1-1, the V gene TRBV4-3; the D gene is possibly TRBD1 (6 bases). CDR3 length: 15 residues. V lost 0 bases, J lost 1 base, and 9 bases lay in between. Germline CDR1 is LGHNA and CDR2 is YSLEER. CDR3 residues: CASSQDWTANTEAFF. The DNA for the CDR3 is TGCGCCAGCAGCCAAGATTGGACAGCGAACACTGAAGCTTTCTTT.

Only one count was recorded for this clone. The chain combines TRBV23-1 with TRBJ1-2; TRBD1 agrees at 8 bases. TRBV23-1 belongs to the ORF category, with a function that is uncertain. The junction had 5 bases not matched to a gene; V was cut back by 3 bases and J by 5 bases. The length of the CDR3 is 14 residues. The chain's CDR3 is CASSHPGGGYGYTF. The CDR3 coding sequence is TGCGCCAGCAGTCATCCAGGGGGCGGATATGGCTACACCTTC.

The chain carries TRBV12-3 or TRBV12-4 and TRBJ1-2; no clear D gene. The CDR3 extends over 13 amino acids. V was trimmed by 2 bases and J by 4 bases, leaving 8 bases between them. CDR3 sequence (DNA): TGTGCCAGCAGTTTACCCACGGGCTATGGCTACACCTTC. This sequence encodes CASSLPTGYGYTF.

The gene calls are TRBV6-1 and TRBJ2-2; D unclear. The CDR3 length is 12 residues. V was pared by 3 bases and J by 5 bases, with 4 bases between. Germline assignment: CDR1 MNHNS and CDR2 SASEGT. CDR3 nucleotides: TGTGCCAGCAGTGACGTTACCGGGGAGCTGTTTTTT. Translated: CASSDVTGELFF.

The chain has TRBV6-5 and TRBJ1-6, with D perhaps matching TRBD1 (5 bases). The CDR3 loop spans 15 amino acids. Trimming removed 5 bases at V and 8 bases at J, with 16 bases between. Looked up from germline, CDR1 is MNHEY and CDR2 is SVGAGI. The CDR3: CASSPERGLYSPLHF. CDR3 sequence (DNA): TGTGCCAGCAGTCCCGAAAGGGGACTCTATTCACCCCTCCACTTT.

The chain is built from TRBV11-3 and TRBJ2-2, with 7 bases identical to TRBD1. Germline CDR1 is SGHNT and CDR2 is YENEEA. Germline trimming cut 0 bases from V and 3 bases from J; bases unmatched to any gene: 7. The CDR3 sequence is 17 residues long. Here the CDR3 DNA reads TGTGCCAGCAGCTTAGAGCTAACCGGGACAGACACCGGGGAGCTGTTTTTT. Its protein is CASSLELTGTDTGELFF.

The genes are TRBV19 and TRBJ1-2; 7 nucleotides align to TRBD1. Germline CDR1 LNHDA, CDR2 SQIVND (reference sequence). The CDR3 is 16 amino acids. V shed 4 bases and J 2 bases; nucleotides not matched to a gene: 10. As DNA, the CDR3 is TGTGCCAGTAGTACCAGGGACAGTCAGGCGAACTATGGCTACACCTTC. As protein: CASSTRDSQANYGYTF.

The V call is TRBV3-1 (or the pseudogene TRBV3-2), the J call TRBJ2-4; D not certain. Germline V gene sequence: CDR1 LGHDT, CDR2 YNNKEL (reference sequence). CDR3 length equals 13 residues. Trimming removed 0 bases from V and 7 bases from J, with 7 bases in between. The CDR3 region is CASSQELRNIQYF. CDR3 sequence (DNA): TGTGCCAGCAGCCAAGAACTGAGGAACATTCAGTACTTC.

The chain uses TRBV9 and TRBJ1-1, with no clear D. The V gene's germline CDR1 is SGDLS and CDR2 YYNGEE. V lost 0 bases and J lost 0, with 6 bases in between. CDR3 length equals 14 residues. As DNA, the CDR3 is TGTGCCAGCAGCGTAGGGCCAGTGAACACTGAAGCTTTCTTT. The encoded protein is CASSVGPVNTEAFF.